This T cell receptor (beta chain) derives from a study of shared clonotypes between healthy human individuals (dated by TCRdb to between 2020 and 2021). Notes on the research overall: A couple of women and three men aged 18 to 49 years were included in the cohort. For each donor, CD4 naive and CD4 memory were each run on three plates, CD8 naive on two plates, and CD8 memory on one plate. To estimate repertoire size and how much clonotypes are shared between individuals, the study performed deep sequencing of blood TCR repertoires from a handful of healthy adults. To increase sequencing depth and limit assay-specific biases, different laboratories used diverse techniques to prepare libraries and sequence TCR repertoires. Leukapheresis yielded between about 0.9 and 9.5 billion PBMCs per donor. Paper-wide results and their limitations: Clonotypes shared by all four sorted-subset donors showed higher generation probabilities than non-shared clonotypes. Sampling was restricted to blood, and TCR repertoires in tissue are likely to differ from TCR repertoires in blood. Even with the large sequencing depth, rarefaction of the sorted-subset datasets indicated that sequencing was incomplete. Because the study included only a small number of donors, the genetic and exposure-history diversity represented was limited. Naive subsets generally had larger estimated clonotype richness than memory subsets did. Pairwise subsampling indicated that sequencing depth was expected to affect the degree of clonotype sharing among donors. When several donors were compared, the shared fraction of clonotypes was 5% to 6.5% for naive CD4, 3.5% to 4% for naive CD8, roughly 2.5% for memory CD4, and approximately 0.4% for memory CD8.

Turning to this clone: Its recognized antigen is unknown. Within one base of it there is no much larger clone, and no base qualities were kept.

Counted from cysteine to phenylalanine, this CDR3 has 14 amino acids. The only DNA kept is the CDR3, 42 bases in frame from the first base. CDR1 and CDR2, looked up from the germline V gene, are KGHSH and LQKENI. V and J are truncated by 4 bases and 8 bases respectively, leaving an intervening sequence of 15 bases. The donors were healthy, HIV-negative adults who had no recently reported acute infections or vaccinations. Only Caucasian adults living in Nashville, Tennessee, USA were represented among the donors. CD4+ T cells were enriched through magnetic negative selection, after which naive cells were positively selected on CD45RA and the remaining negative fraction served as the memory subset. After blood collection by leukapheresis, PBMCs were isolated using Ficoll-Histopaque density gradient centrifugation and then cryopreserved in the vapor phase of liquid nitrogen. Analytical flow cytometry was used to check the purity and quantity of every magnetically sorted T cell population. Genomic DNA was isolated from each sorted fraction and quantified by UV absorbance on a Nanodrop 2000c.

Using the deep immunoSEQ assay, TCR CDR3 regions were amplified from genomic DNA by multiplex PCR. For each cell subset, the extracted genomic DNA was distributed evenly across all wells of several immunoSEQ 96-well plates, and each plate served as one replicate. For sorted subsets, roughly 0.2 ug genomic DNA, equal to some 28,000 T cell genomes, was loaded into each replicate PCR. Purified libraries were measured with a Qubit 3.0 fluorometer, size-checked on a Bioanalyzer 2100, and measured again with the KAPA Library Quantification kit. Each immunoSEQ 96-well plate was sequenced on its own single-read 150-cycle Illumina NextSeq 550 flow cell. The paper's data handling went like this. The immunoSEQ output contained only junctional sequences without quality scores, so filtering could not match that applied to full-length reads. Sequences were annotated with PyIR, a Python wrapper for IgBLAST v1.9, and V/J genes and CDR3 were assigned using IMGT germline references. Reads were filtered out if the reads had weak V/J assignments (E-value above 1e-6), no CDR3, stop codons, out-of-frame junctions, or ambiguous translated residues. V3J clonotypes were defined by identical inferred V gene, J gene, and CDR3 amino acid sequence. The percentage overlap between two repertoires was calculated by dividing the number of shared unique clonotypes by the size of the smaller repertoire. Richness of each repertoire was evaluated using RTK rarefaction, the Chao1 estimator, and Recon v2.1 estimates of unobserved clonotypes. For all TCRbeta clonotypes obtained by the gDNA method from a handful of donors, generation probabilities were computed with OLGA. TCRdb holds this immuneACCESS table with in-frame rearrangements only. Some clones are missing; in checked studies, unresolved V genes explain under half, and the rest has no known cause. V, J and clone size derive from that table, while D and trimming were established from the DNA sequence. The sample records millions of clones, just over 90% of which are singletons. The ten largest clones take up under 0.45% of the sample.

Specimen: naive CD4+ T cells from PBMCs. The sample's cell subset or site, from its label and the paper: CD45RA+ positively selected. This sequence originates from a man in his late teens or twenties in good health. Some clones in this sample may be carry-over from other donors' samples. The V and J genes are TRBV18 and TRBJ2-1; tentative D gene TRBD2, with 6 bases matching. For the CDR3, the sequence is CASSLGGGIDEQFF. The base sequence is TGTGCCAGCTCACTCGGGGGAGGCATTGATGAGCAGTTCTTC.